This passage covers 28 T cell receptor beta chains from one sample sequenced in a study of cytomegalovirus exposure and HLA in healthy donors. Sequencing was performed with immunoSEQ multiplex PCR; in TCRdb, only in-frame clones are kept and a portion is missing. The sample lists roughly 60,000 clones; 96% were seen once. The sequenced sample was PBMCs. The origin of the receptors is a man aged 18-30 years in good health and CMV-seronegative.

The chain joins TRBV7-6 to TRBJ2-7; D perhaps matches TRBD2 (5 bases). V was clipped by 5 bases and J by 6 bases, with 14 bases between them. The length of the CDR3 is 13 residues. Germline values: CDR1 SGHVS, CDR2 FNYEAQ. CDR3 sequence reads: CASSAIEGSEQYF. The CDR3 DNA reads as TGTGCCAGCAGCGCCATCGAGGGCTCCGAGCAGTACTTC.

This chain joins TRBV4-1 and TRBJ1-1, with unresolved D. The V and J ends lost 0 bases and 1 base respectively, with 18 bases between them. Germline V lookup: CDR1 MGHRA, CDR2 YSYEKL. CDR3 size: 18 residues. The DNA for the CDR3 is TGCGCCAGCAGCCAAGATCCAGTGCTCGAGGCCGAGAACACTGAAGCTTTCTTT. Translating gives CASSQDPVLEAENTEAFF.

This sequence joins TRBV7-8 and TRBJ2-1, with 7 bases aligning to TRBD2. CDR3 size: 17 residues. V was pared by 1 base and J by 0 bases, with 6 bases of the junction left unmatched. From germline, CDR1 is SGHVS and CDR2 FQNEAQ. In nucleotides, the CDR3 is TGTGCCAGCAGCTTAGAAAAGGGCGGGAGCTCCTACAATGAGCAGTTCTTC. Protein: CASSLEKGGSSYNEQFF.

The chain uses TRBV30 and TRBJ1-1; D is ambiguous. There are 13 residues in the CDR3. Trimming took 3 bases from V and 1 from J, leaving 9 bases between them. Germline V gene data show CDR1 as GTSNPN and CDR2 as SVGIG (reference sequence). The CDR3 nucleotides are TGTGCCTGGAGGGCCCCAGGGAACACTGAAGCTTTCTTT. Translating gives CAWRAPGNTEAFF.

The chain carries TRBV5-1 and TRBJ2-7, with 7 bases lining up with TRBD2. Germline values: CDR1 SGHRS, CDR2 YFSETQ. The CDR3 consists of 14 residues. Trimming cost V 0 bases and J 2 bases; bases outside gene matches: 2. The CDR3 is CASSLGSGTYEQYF. The CDR3 coding sequence is TGCGCCAGCAGCTTGGGGAGCGGGACCTACGAGCAGTACTTC.

The chain couples TRBV2 to TRBJ2-1; TRBD2 matches at 11 bases. There are 15 residues in the CDR3. Germline loops: CDR1 SNHLY, CDR2 FYNNEI. V shed 7 bases, J shed 8 bases, and the junction held 10 bases outside the gene matches. Here the CDR3 DNA reads TGTGCCAGCAAAACCGGGACTAGCGGTATCCATGAGCAGTTCTTC. Protein sequence: CASKTGTSGIHEQFF.

The chain carries TRBV30 and TRBJ2-6; the match to TRBD1 covers 9 bases. With V trimmed by 0 bases and J by 1 base, 16 bases remained unmatched. Germline V gives CDR1 GTSNPN, CDR2 SVGIG (reference sequence). The CDR3 consists of 21 residues. The CDR3 DNA reads TGTGCCTGGAGTGTAGGATCTCTGCGGGGACAGGGTATTTCTGGGGCCAACGTCCTGACTTTC. Its translation is CAWSVGSLRGQGISGANVLTF.

CDR3 sequence: CASIPGAEASGVPDTQYF. CDR3 DNA: TGTGCCAGCATCCCGGGGGCCGAGGCTAGCGGGGTCCCAGATACGCAGTATTTT. V is TRBV27 and J is TRBJ2-3, with 9 bases that match TRBD2. After removal of 7 bases from V and 4 bases from J, the junction contained 18 bases not matched to a gene. CDR1 is MNHEY and CDR2 is SMNVEV in the germline V gene (reference sequence). The CDR3 has 18 residues.

The chain has TRBV27 and TRBJ2-7; D may be TRBD1 (5 bases). This CDR3 is built from 14 residues. CDR1 is MNHEY and CDR2 is SMNVEV in the germline V gene (reference sequence). The V end lost 5 bases, the J end lost 3 bases, and 14 bases lay between the germline ends. The CDR3 nucleotides read TGTGCCAGCAGTAGAGACAGATTCTACTACGAGCAGTACTTC. Its protein product is CASSRDRFYYEQYF.

The chain recombines TRBV18 with TRBJ1-1; D is perhaps TRBD1 (6 bases). Trimming shortened V by 2 bases and J by 5 bases, and 12 bases separated the two germline ends. Germline CDR1 is KGHSH and CDR2 is LQKENI. The CDR3 has 14 residues. CDR3 residues: CASSPFPGETEAFF. For the CDR3, the DNA is TGTGCCAGCTCACCATTCCCAGGGGAAACTGAAGCTTTCTTT.

The rearrangement links TRBV5-4 to TRBJ2-1; 8 positions match TRBD2. The germline gives CDR1 SGHNT, CDR2 YYREEE (reference sequence). Trimming at V came to 1 base and at J to 2 bases, leaving 2 bases not matched to a gene. The CDR3 is made up of 15 amino acids. CDR3 amino acids: CASSLRGGTYNEQFF. The CDR3 DNA sequence: TGTGCCAGCAGCTTGCGCGGGGGGACCTACAATGAGCAGTTCTTC.

CDR3 nucleotide sequence: TGTGCCACCGGACGGGGACAAGAAGCGGGAGGTACCTACAATGAGCAGTTCTTC. Its protein product is CATGRGQEAGGTYNEQFF. The chain uses TRBV11-3 and TRBJ2-1, with 9 nucleotides matching TRBD2. CDR3 length equals 18 residues. V lost 10 bases, J lost 2 bases, and 18 bases stayed unmatched. Germline values: CDR1 SGHNT, CDR2 YENEEA.

The chain recombines TRBV4-1 with TRBJ2-7; 8 positions agree with TRBD2. Losses at the gene ends were 0 bases for V and 0 bases for J; bases not matched to a gene: 7. CDR3 size: 17 residues. Germline V lookup: CDR1 MGHRA, CDR2 YSYEKL. The CDR3 bases are TGCGCCAGCAGCCAAGAACTAGCGGTCGTTGGCTCCTACGAGCAGTACTTC. It encodes CASSQELAVVGSYEQYF.

The chain carries TRBV30 and TRBJ2-3, with 7 bases fitting TRBD2. V was clipped by 5 bases and J by 0 bases; unmatched bases: 8. Per the germline V gene, CDR1 is GTSNPN and CDR2 is SVGIG (reference sequence). The CDR3 has 15 amino acids. CDR3 sequence: CAWSPLAASTDTQYF. The CDR3 DNA is TGTGCCTGGTCCCCGCTAGCGGCTAGCACAGATACGCAGTATTTT.

This clone is a singleton in its sample. The chain joins TRBV6-5 to TRBJ2-7; the D gene is possibly TRBD1 (5 bases). CDR3 size: 13 residues. Germline V gene data show CDR1 as MNHEY and CDR2 as SVGAGI. Trimming took off 4 bases at V and 9 bases at J, with 16 bases between the two ends. The CDR3: CASSSGREGAQYF. In DNA, the CDR3 is TGTGCCAGCAGTTCTGGCAGGGAAGGTGCGCAGTACTTC.

The V call is TRBV7-9, the J call TRBJ2-3; TRBD2 might be the D (6 bases). Germline loops: CDR1 SEHNR, CDR2 FQNEAQ (reference sequence). This CDR3 is built from 17 residues. The V end lost 6 bases, the J end lost 3 bases, and 22 bases lay between the germline ends. DNA of the CDR3: TGTGCCAGCAGTACCCCCACCGACCCCGGGAGAACAGATACGCAGTATTTT. Its translation is CASSTPTDPGRTDTQYF.

The chain carries TRBV30 and TRBJ2-7; 8 bases are shared with TRBD1. Germline V gene data show CDR1 as GTSNPN and CDR2 as SVGIG (reference sequence). The CDR3 loop spans 14 amino acids. V was clipped by 5 bases and J by 0 bases; unmatched bases: 6. The CDR3 nucleotides read TGTGCCTGGGACAGGGGACCCCGCTCCTACGAGCAGTACTTC. It encodes CAWDRGPRSYEQYF.

The sample holds one count of this clone. The rearrangement joins TRBV5-1 to TRBJ1-5; 7 positions match TRBD1. The CDR3 has 16 residues. V was clipped by 0 bases and J by 3 bases; unmatched bases: 6. Germline loops: CDR1 SGHRS, CDR2 YFSETQ. CDR3 in amino acids: CASSLGPQGPNQPQHF. The CDR3 nucleotides read TGCGCCAGCAGCTTGGGGCCACAGGGGCCCAATCAGCCCCAGCATTTT.

This chain uses TRBV9 with TRBJ1-1, with D perhaps TRBD1 (6 bases). CDR3 length: 14 amino acids. Per the germline V gene, CDR1 is SGDLS and CDR2 is YYNGEE. V dropped 5 bases and J dropped 2 bases, with 13 bases sitting between them. CDR3 DNA: TGTGCCAGCAGGGGGGGGCAGGCAAACACTGAAGCTTTCTTT. Amino acids: CASRGGQANTEAFF. The full variable domain, rest sourced from reference TRBV9 and TRBJ1-1, is DSGVTQTPKHLITATGQRVTLRCSPRSGDLSVYWYQQSLDQGLQFLIQYYNGEERAKGNILERFSAQQFPDLHSELNLSSLELGDSALYFCASRGGQANTEAFFGQGTRLTVV.

This chain joins TRBV29-1 and TRBJ2-7; 7 bases fit TRBD2. This CDR3 spans 13 amino acids. V was pared by 7 bases and J by 4 bases, with 10 bases of the junction left unmatched. Germline loops: CDR1 SQVTM, CDR2 ANQGSEA. The CDR3 bases are TGCAGCGCCTCAGCGGGATCCCCTTACGAGCAGTACTTC. This sequence encodes CSASAGSPYEQYF.

V and J are TRBV5-6 and TRBJ2-1; 8 bases agree with TRBD2. The CDR3 runs 14 residues. Losses at the gene ends were 8 bases for V and 7 bases for J; bases not matched to a gene: 11. CDR1 is SGHDT, CDR2 YYEEEE, per germline. The CDR3 is CASLLLAEVNEQFF. CDR3 coding DNA: TGTGCCAGTCTGTTACTAGCGGAGGTGAATGAGCAGTTCTTC.

The rearrangement uses TRBV25-1 and TRBJ2-5; a possible D gene is TRBD2 (6 bases). This CDR3 spans 13 amino acids. Germline CDR1 and CDR2: MGHDK and SYGVNS. Trimming stripped 2 bases from V and 13 bases from J, with 17 bases between. This CDR3 reads CASSEGGIGSPYF. The CDR3 bases are TGTGCCAGCAGTGAAGGCGGGATCGGATCGCCGTACTTC.

This rearrangement joins TRBV28 to TRBJ1-2; D gene uncertain. From germline, CDR1 is MDHEN and CDR2 SYDVKM. The CDR3 consists of 15 residues. V was trimmed by 3 bases and J by 8 bases, leaving 19 bases between them. CDR3 nucleotide sequence: TGTGCCAGCAGTTTTCAGCCCCTAGTTCAGATGGGCTACACCTTC. Translating gives CASSFQPLVQMGYTF.

This clone occurred once. The germline gene is not matched at one end of the junction; a read error may be the cause. The chain joins TRBV7-7 to TRBJ1-5; TRBD1 agrees at 7 bases. Looked up from germline, CDR1 is SSHAT and CDR2 is FNYEAQ (reference sequence). CDR3 length: 19 residues. The CDR3 nucleotides read TGTGCTAGCAGCCCTCAAAGCCGGGACAGAATGTATAGCAATCAGCCCCAGCATTTT. This encodes CASSPQSRDRMYSNQPQHF.

V gene TRBV30 combines with J gene TRBJ2-1; no definite D call. The V gene lost 0 bases and the J gene lost 6 bases, with 15 bases spanning the gap. Germline lookup yields CDR1 GTSNPN and CDR2 SVGIG (reference sequence). The CDR3 sequence is 15 residues long. CDR3 bases: TGTGCCTGGAGTGTATTCACGACTCCCGGCAATGAGCAGTTCTTC. It yields the protein CAWSVFTTPGNEQFF.

The chain carries TRBV6-1 and TRBJ2-1; TRBD2 aligns across 10 bases. The CDR3 sequence is 15 residues long. Germline loops: CDR1 MNHNS, CDR2 SASEGT. Unmatched junction bases numbered 4, after V lost 5 bases and J lost 3 bases. CDR3 region: CASSFTSGDYNEQFF. The CDR3 DNA is TGTGCCAGCAGTTTCACTAGCGGGGACTACAATGAGCAGTTCTTC.

The chain couples TRBV4-1 to TRBJ2-7; 11 positions agree with TRBD2. V was pared by 1 base and J by 5 bases, with 4 bases of the junction left unmatched. The CDR3 is 15 residues long. The germline V gene has CDR1 MGHRA and CDR2 YSYEKL. CDR3 nucleotide sequence: TGCGCCAGCAGCCAAGTGGTAGCGGGAGGGCACGAGCAGTACTTC. This gives the protein CASSQVVAGGHEQYF.

In this sample, this clone turned up once. The chain is built from TRBV25-1 and TRBJ2-1, with D perhaps matching TRBD2 (6 bases). Between the trimmed V and J ends, which lost 8 bases and 2 bases, there was a span of 13 bases. The CDR3 sequence is 14 residues long. Germline V lookup: CDR1 MGHDK, CDR2 SYGVNS. CDR3 in amino acids: CASGAGSPYNEQFF. The CDR3 nucleotides read TGTGCCAGCGGAGCGGGTAGTCCCTACAATGAGCAGTTCTTC.